This TCR delta chain is drawn from a study of Vδ1+ human thymocytes. On this clone itself: The antigen is undetermined.

RNA was extracted from the cells and then reverse transcribed. CDR3 amplicons came from multiplex PCR with pooled V-gene forward and constant-region reverse primers. TCRdb processed the multiplex PCR reads again with the CATT caller. This sample has roughly 50,000 delta-chain clones, with roughly 15% found just once. Germline V CDR1 and CDR2: TSWWSYY, QGS. Unmatched junction bases numbered 25, after V lost 5 bases and J lost 1 base. The CDR3 runs to 21 residues. Study-wide results and caveats: Despite high sort purity, roughly a fifth of thymic T cell receptor delta sequences were Vdelta2. Highly polyclonal TRG and TRD repertoires with Gaussian CDR3 length distributions appeared in thymus.

This sequence joins TRDV1 and TRDJ1; 7 nucleotides agree with TRDD2. The sequencing sample was made of Vdelta1+ gamma-delta thymocytes from the thymus. The subset denotes: FACS-sorted CD3+ TCRalphabeta- TCRVdelta1+ TCRVdelta2- thymocytes. The sequence derives from a boy younger than two who had congenital heart surgery. CDR3 DNA sequence: TGTGCTCTTGGGAAACCATGGAGATTCCTACGGGTCGATAGGGCCACCGATAAACTCATCTTT. Translation: CALGKPWRFLRVDRATDKLIF.